This T cell receptor beta chain was captured by sequencing in a study of T cell responses to AZD1222 COVID-19 vaccine. The CDR3 consists of 16 residues. From germline, CDR1 is MGHDK and CDR2 SYGVNS. V lost 6 bases and J lost 4; bases outside the gene matches: 10. This clone was seen just once. The protocol was immunoSEQ multiplex PCR, while the TCRdb copy is restricted to in-frame clones and leaves out a portion. The sample comprises fewer than 200,000 clones, 75% to 90% of which are singletons, and 4.3% rests with the top ten. The chain couples TRBV25-1 to TRBJ2-2, with TRBD1 identical over 8 bases. The clonotype was recovered from an adult who received the MenACWY meningococcal vaccine as a control. Sample: peripheral blood, taken 28 days after the second dose of the MenACWY control vaccine. CDR3 in DNA: TGTGCCAGCAGCGGCGGACAGGGATGGAGCACCGGGGAGCTGTTTTTT. It encodes CASSGGQGWSTGELFF.